The source of this T cell receptor (beta chain) is a study of identical twins. This clonotype was counted a few times. TCRdb processed the 5' RACE reads anew with MiXCR; each CDR3 protein has one entry. This table has hundreds of thousands of distinct CDR3 sequences, roughly 13% appearing once. V was pared by 4 bases and J by 4 bases, with 17 bases between. Germline CDR1 and CDR2: SGHRS and YFSETQ. The CDR3 has 15 amino acids. The material sequenced was memory (CD45RO+) T cells sorted from blood. This clonotype was obtained from a woman aged 18 to 35 in good health. The chain uses TRBV5-1 and TRBJ1-1; D is unresolved. The CDR3 DNA reads TGCGCCAGCAGCCAAAGCCCGGAGGTGGGCACTGAAGCTTTCTTT. Translated: CASSQSPEVGTEAFF.